This paragraph reports one T cell receptor beta chain. Its antigen is currently unknown. Assay execution took place at the deep level. The assay was immunoSEQ multiplex PCR, and TCRdb's table has in-frame clones only and misses some. There are about 2.5 million clones in the sample; around 90% occur only once, and around 0.38% lies in the top ten. This sample is part of a study of shared clonotypes between healthy human individuals. Overall study findings and caveats: Against clonotypes common to all four donors, non-shared ones had lower generation probabilities. Approximately 4.6% of naive CD4 clonotypes were shared across a few donors. Generally, naive subsets came out with larger estimated richness than memory subsets.

The CDR3 totals 15 residues. Germline V gene lookup returns CDR1 SSHAT and CDR2 FNYEAQ (reference sequence). Unmatched junction bases numbered 4, after V lost 5 bases and J lost 4 bases. The rearrangement links TRBV7-7 to TRBJ1-3, with TRBD1 identical over 11 bases. The sample taken for sequencing was naive CD4+ T cells from PBMCs. Subset in this sample: CD45RA+ positively selected. The receptor comes from a man in his late teens or twenties in good health. Some clones in this sample may be carry-over from other donors' samples. The DNA for the CDR3 is TGTGCCAGCAGCCCAGGACAGGGGGCAGGAAACACCATATATTTT. It encodes CASSPGQGAGNTIYF.